This entry features one T cell receptor (beta chain) sequence. Profiling relied on immunoSEQ multiplex PCR, and the TCRdb table lists in-frame clones only, not all of them. The sample lists about 350,000 clones; 88% were seen once. Seattle researchers signed up patients amid active infection and tracked them longitudinally. The data are from a study of blood T cell repertoires in COVID-19. Study overall: Both acute and convalescent COVID-19 samples were obtained from the United States, Italy and Spain. Sample material is recorded as cDNA or gDNA derived from T cells, B-cell-depleted T cells, or PBMCs.

V trimming: 5 bases; J trimming: 2 bases; junction bases outside the gene matches: 7. This CDR3 contains 15 residues. CDR1 and CDR2 (germline): MNHEY, SVGAGI. This receptor was obtained from a woman aged 65 to 85 with COVID-19, enrolled during active disease. Sequencing was done on a sample of peripheral blood. The chain employs TRBV6-5 and TRBJ2-7; TRBD1 aligns across 9 bases. CDR3 loop: CASSTGTGPTYEQYF. For the CDR3, the DNA is TGTGCCAGCAGTACAGGGACAGGGCCTACCTACGAGCAGTACTTC.